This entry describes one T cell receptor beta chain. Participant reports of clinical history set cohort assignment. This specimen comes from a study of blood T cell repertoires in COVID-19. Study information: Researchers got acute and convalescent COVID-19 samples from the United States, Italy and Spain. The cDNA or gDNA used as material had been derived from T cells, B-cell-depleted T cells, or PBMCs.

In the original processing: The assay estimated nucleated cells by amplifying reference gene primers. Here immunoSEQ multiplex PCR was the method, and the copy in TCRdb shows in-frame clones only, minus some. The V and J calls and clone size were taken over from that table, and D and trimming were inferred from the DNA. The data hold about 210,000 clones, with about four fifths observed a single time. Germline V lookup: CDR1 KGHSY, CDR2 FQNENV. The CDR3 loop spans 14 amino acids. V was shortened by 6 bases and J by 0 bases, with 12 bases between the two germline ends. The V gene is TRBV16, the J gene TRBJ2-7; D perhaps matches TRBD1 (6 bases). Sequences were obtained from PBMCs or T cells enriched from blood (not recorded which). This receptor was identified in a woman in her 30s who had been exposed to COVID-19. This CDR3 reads CASSINRDSYEQYF. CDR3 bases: TGTGCCAGCAGTATTAACAGGGACTCCTACGAGCAGTACTTC.